The entry below describes one TCR beta chain. The antigen is unknown. The CDR3 is 15 residues long. Germline assignment: CDR1 SNHLY and CDR2 FYNNEI. With 1 base removed from V and 8 bases from J, the gap between germline ends came to 17 bases. Time point indicated: blood 2 weeks post-SBRT. The sample's treatment: 15 Gy SBRT to primary tumor, nephrectomy 4 weeks later. After SBRT, blood was collected at 2 and 4 weeks, plus baseline. The sample is drawn from a study of radiation and T cells in renal cell carcinoma. The table came from immunoSEQ multiplex PCR; TCRdb's copy has only in-frame clones and leaves some out. The sample lists 60,000 to 65,000 clones, around 81% occurring once. General study results and limits: In blood, top tumor clones expanded by 2 weeks, shrinking by 4. Pretreatment tumor biopsies were lacking, so baseline clonotypes are unknown.

The TCR was taken from a man in his 60s with renal cell carcinoma. The chain combines TRBV2 with TRBJ1-2; the D is unclear. This specimen was blood, taken from a patient whose treatment included radiotherapy and nephrectomy. Written as DNA, the CDR3 is TGTGCCAGCAGTGAAGATTATTTCGTAGAGGGCGGCTACACCTTC. It is translated as CASSEDYFVEGGYTF.